Presented here are 26 T cell receptor beta chains from one specimen sequenced in a study of T cell changes during pregnancy in multiple sclerosis. The method was immunoSEQ multiplex PCR; TCRdb's version includes in-frame clones alone and lacks a portion of them. The table shows tens of thousands of clones, with about 92% occurring only once. The input for sequencing was peripheral blood, taken in the second trimester of pregnancy. The source of these receptors is a female donor in good health, enrolled as a control in a pregnancy study.

The rearrangement joins TRBV4-1 to TRBJ1-1, with a weak D call TRBD1 (5 bases). The CDR3 extends over 14 amino acids. Deletions cut 4 bases from V and 1 base from J, with 10 bases between. Germline assignment: CDR1 MGHRA and CDR2 YSYEKL. The CDR3 region is CASSLLRENTEAFF. The DNA for the CDR3 is TGCGCCAGCAGCCTCCTCAGGGAGAACACTGAAGCTTTCTTT.

The gene calls are TRBV18 and TRBJ2-7; the D gene is possibly TRBD1 (6 bases). Per germline, CDR1 KGHSH and CDR2 LQKENI. Trimming left V 1 base short and J 5 bases short, with 15 bases between. This CDR3 comprises 15 residues. The CDR3 DNA follows: TGTGCCAGCTCACCACGGGCCCGACAGGCTAACGAGCAGTACTTC. It codes for CASSPRARQANEQYF.

The chain carries TRBV7-6 and TRBJ2-7; D remains unclear. The CDR3 contains 14 residues. Trimming removed 0 bases at V and 1 base at J, with 7 bases between. Germline loops: CDR1 SGHVS, CDR2 FNYEAQ. DNA for the CDR3: TGTGCCAGCAGCTTAGCCACCGGTTCCTACGAGCAGTACTTC. Protein sequence: CASSLATGSYEQYF. Supplemented by reference TRBV7-6 and TRBJ2-7, the full variable domain reads GAGVSQSPRYKVTKRGQDVALRCDPISGHVSLYWYRQALGQGPEFLTYFNYEAQQDKSGLPNDRFSAERPEGSISTLTIQRTEQRDSAMYRCASSLATGSYEQYFGPGTRLTVT.

The chain couples TRBV7-9 to TRBJ1-1; D gene ambiguous. Germline-derived CDR1 and CDR2 are SEHNR and FQNEAQ (reference sequence). The V and J ends lost 2 bases and 5 bases respectively, with 3 bases between them. The CDR3 runs 11 residues. The CDR3 DNA reads as TGTGCCAGCAGCTTATCTACTGAAGCTTTCTTT. Amino acids: CASSLSTEAFF.

The rearrangement joins TRBV30 to TRBJ2-1; D possibly corresponds to TRBD2 (7 bases). The CDR3 is 14 amino acids. Germline V lookup: CDR1 GTSNPN, CDR2 SVGIG (reference sequence). V was cut by 8 bases and J by 9 bases, with 23 bases left in between. CDR3 in amino acids: CALTVGGPLGEQFF. The CDR3 DNA reads as TGTGCCCTGACGGTCGGGGGGCCTTTAGGTGAGCAGTTCTTC. Together with reference TRBV30 and TRBJ2-1, the CDR3 gives the full variable domain: SQTIHQWPATLVQPVGSPLSLECTVEGTSNPNLYWYRQAAGRGLQLLFYSVGIGQISSEVPQNLSASRPQDRQFILSSKKLLLSDSGFYLCALTVGGPLGEQFFGPGTRLTVL.

The rearrangement links TRBV4-3 to TRBJ2-3; 11 bases agree with TRBD2. The CDR3 extends over 15 amino acids. Germline trimming cut 5 bases from V and 4 bases from J; bases unmatched to any gene: 5. Germline V gives CDR1 LGHNA, CDR2 YSLEER. CDR3 loop: CASSGRSGGADTQYF. CDR3 nucleotides: TGCGCCAGCAGCGGACGTAGCGGGGGGGCAGATACGCAGTATTTT.

This clone was seen once. The chain joins TRBV6-1 to TRBJ1-3; 10 bases map to TRBD1. V was clipped by 4 bases and J by 2 bases; unmatched bases: 8. The CDR3 runs to 17 residues. CDR1 MNHNS and CDR2 SASEGT come from the germline V gene. The CDR3 loop is CASSARDRGFTGNTIYF. CDR3 in DNA: TGTGCCAGCAGTGCGCGGGACAGGGGATTTACTGGAAACACCATATATTTT.

V and J are TRBV7-8 and TRBJ2-7, with 7 positions matching TRBD2. Germline CDR1 is SGHVS and CDR2 is FQNEAQ. The CDR3 is 16 amino acids. After removal of 6 bases from V and 2 bases from J, the junction contained 13 bases not matched to a gene. The CDR3 DNA reads as TGTGCCAGCAGATCAACCGGGGGGTTGCAAGCCTACGAGCAGTACTTC. Translating gives CASRSTGGLQAYEQYF.

The V gene is TRBV4-3, the J gene TRBJ1-2, with TRBD1 matching over 9 bases. This CDR3 contains 13 residues. Germline values: CDR1 LGHNA, CDR2 YSLEER. The junction had 6 bases not matched to a gene; V was cut back by 5 bases and J by 8 bases. The DNA for the CDR3 is TGCGCCAGCAGCGAACAGGGGGCTTTAGGCTACACCTTC. It specifies CASSEQGALGYTF.

The CDR3 region has the DNA TGTGCCAGCAGACCGGGGACTGCTACTAACTATGGCTACACCTTC. Translating it yields CASRPGTATNYGYTF. This chain uses TRBV6-6 with TRBJ1-2; D is perhaps TRBD1 (5 bases). The CDR3 contains 15 residues. V lost 6 bases, J lost 0 bases, and 14 bases lay in between. Germline CDR1 and CDR2: MNHNY and SVGAGI (reference sequence).

The rearrangement uses TRBV14 and TRBJ2-1, with TRBD2 matching over 8 bases. J lost 4 bases, V lost 4 bases, and 6 bases had no gene match. CDR3 length: 15 residues. Germline-derived CDR1 and CDR2 are SGHDN and FVKESK. The CDR3 bases are TGTGCCAGCAGCCTCAACGGGGGGGAGTACAATGAGCAGTTCTTC. It translates to CASSLNGGEYNEQFF.

V is TRBV6-1 and J is TRBJ2-5, with 10 bases fitting TRBD2. In germline, CDR1 is MNHNS, CDR2 SASEGT. CDR3 length: 16 residues. Trimming cost V 4 bases and J 5 bases; bases outside gene matches: 10. The DNA for the CDR3 is TGTGCCAGCAGTGCGGCGGCTAGCGGGGGAAAGGAGACCCAGTACTTC. Protein: CASSAAASGGKETQYF.

As to this clone: One end of the junction fails to match germline, which may point to a read error. The chain employs TRBV2 and TRBJ2-3, with D possibly being TRBD2 (6 bases). Germline V lookup: CDR1 SNHLY, CDR2 FYNNEI. This CDR3 has 12 amino acids. The CDR3: CAPGGSTDTQYF. The CDR3 DNA sequence: TGCGCACCCGGGGGTAGCACAGATACGCAGTATTTT.

The chain is built from TRBV14 and TRBJ2-7; 8 nucleotides line up with TRBD1. With 4 bases clipped from V and 3 bases from J, the junction kept 8 bases outside the gene matches. CDR1 and CDR2 (germline): SGHDN, FVKESK. The CDR3 has 15 residues. The CDR3 here is CASSPRDRIRYEQYF. The CDR3 DNA reads TGTGCCAGCAGCCCCCGGGACAGGATCCGCTACGAGCAGTACTTC. Full variable domain (remainder filled in from reference TRBV14 and TRBJ2-7): EAGVTQFPSHSVIEKGQTVTLRCDPISGHDNLYWYRRVMGKEIKFLLHFVKESKQDESGMPNNRFLAERTGGTYSTLKVQPAELEDSGVYFCASSPRDRIRYEQYFGPGTRLTVT.

The chain couples TRBV21-1 to TRBJ1-6; the table's D call, TRBD1, was not checked against the DNA. TRBV21-1 has pseudogene status. CDR3 size: 17 residues. CDR3 amino acids: CASSNHSQGRDNSPLHF. The CDR3 DNA follows: TGTGCCAGCAGCAACCATTCTCAGGGTAGGGATAATTCACCCCTCCACTTT.

The V gene is TRBV5-6, the J gene TRBJ1-1; no definite D call. The CDR3 contains 11 residues. Germline V gene sequence: CDR1 SGHDT, CDR2 YYEEEE. V lost 1 base to trimming and J lost 8 bases, with 6 bases between them. The CDR3: CASSLHSEAFF. In DNA form, the CDR3 reads TGTGCCAGCAGCTTGCACAGCGAAGCTTTCTTT.

This chain uses TRBV14 with TRBJ1-2, with D possibly being TRBD1 (6 bases). The CDR3 sequence is 15 residues long. Germline assignment: CDR1 SGHDN and CDR2 FVKESK. Between the trimmed V and J ends, which lost 3 bases and 7 bases, there was a span of 18 bases. CDR3 DNA sequence: TGTGCCAGCAGCCAGGAGGACAGTTTCCTGGGTGGCTACACCTTC. It codes for CASSQEDSFLGGYTF.

This clone was detected a few times. The chain carries TRBV7-9 and TRBJ1-6; D possibly corresponds to TRBD1 (6 bases). CDR1 is SEHNR, CDR2 FQNEAQ, per germline (reference sequence). This CDR3 has 15 amino acids. The V and J ends lost 0 bases and 7 bases respectively, with 10 bases between them. CDR3: CASSLAGGANSPLHF. The CDR3 bases are TGTGCCAGCAGCTTAGCTGGGGGCGCGAATTCACCCCTCCACTTT.

V gene TRBV5-4 combines with J gene TRBJ2-7, with a possible D match to TRBD2 (6 bases). V was trimmed by 4 bases and J by 5 bases, leaving 16 bases between them. The length of the CDR3 is 14 residues. In germline, CDR1 is SGHNT, CDR2 YYREEE (reference sequence). The DNA of the CDR3 is TGTGCCAGCAGCCCAAACCGGGGGAACAACGAGCAGTACTTC. As protein: CASSPNRGNNEQYF.

V gene TRBV7-3 combines with J gene TRBJ2-7; the match to TRBD1 covers 8 bases. Unmatched junction bases numbered 8, after V lost 2 bases and J lost 5 bases. Germline lookup yields CDR1 SGHTA and CDR2 FQGTGA. This CDR3 has 15 amino acids. CDR3 sequence reads: CASSLSDRGPNEQYF. The CDR3 DNA reads as TGTGCCAGCAGCTTATCTGACAGGGGCCCCAACGAGCAGTACTTC.

The chain is built from TRBV28 and TRBJ2-3; D unclear. CDR3 size: 10 residues. Germline CDR1 is MDHEN and CDR2 is SYDVKM. The germline V and J ends were trimmed by 8 bases and 6 bases, with 6 bases remaining between them. The CDR3 reads CASVSDTQYF. The CDR3 region has the DNA TGTGCCAGCGTGTCGGATACGCAGTATTTT.

The chain combines TRBV18 with TRBJ2-1, with D possibly TRBD2 on 6 matching bases. CDR3 length: 16 amino acids. Germline CDR1 KGHSH, CDR2 LQKENI. The V end lost 2 bases, the J end lost 10 bases, and 21 bases lay between the germline ends. As DNA, the CDR3 is TGTGCCAGCTCACCATCCTTTTCTGGGGAGGCCCCAGAGCAGTTCTTC. Protein product: CASSPSFSGEAPEQFF.

J is TRBJ2-1 and V is TRBV9, with unresolved D. This CDR3 has 14 amino acids. Germline V gives CDR1 SGDLS, CDR2 YYNGEE. V was shortened by 4 bases and J by 8 bases, with 16 bases between the two germline ends. CDR3 sequence (DNA): TGTGCCAGCAGCCCCCCGGTTGGGCGCGATGAGCAGTTCTTC. It translates to CASSPPVGRDEQFF.

This chain links TRBV28 with TRBJ1-1, with TRBD1 as a possible D gene (6 bases). Between the trimmed V and J ends, which lost 9 bases and 0 bases, there was a span of 29 bases. This CDR3 spans 19 amino acids. Germline V gene data show CDR1 as MDHEN and CDR2 as SYDVKM. The CDR3 spells CASYWPNGDPTGLNTEAFF. The CDR3 DNA reads TGTGCCAGTTATTGGCCAAACGGGGACCCGACAGGCCTGAACACTGAAGCTTTCTTT.

The chain employs TRBV10-3 and TRBJ2-2, with TRBD2 matching 11 bases. The J segment lost 4 bases and the V segment lost 6 bases, leaving 4 bases of the junction unmatched. This CDR3 has 15 amino acids. Germline-derived CDR1 and CDR2 are ENHRY and SYGVKD. The CDR3 protein is CAIRTLAGGTGELFF. CDR3 nucleotides: TGTGCCATCAGGACCCTAGCGGGGGGCACCGGGGAGCTGTTTTTT.

V is TRBV11-3 and J is TRBJ2-5; D gene unclear. The CDR3 runs 13 residues. Between the trimmed V and J ends, which lost 1 base and 2 bases, there was a span of 5 bases. In germline, CDR1 is SGHNT, CDR2 YENEEA. This CDR3 reads CASSLGSQETQYF. CDR3 bases: TGTGCCAGCAGCTTAGGCAGTCAAGAGACCCAGTACTTC.